This TCR beta chain was identified in a study of T cells after yellow fever vaccination. TCRdb independently ran MiXCR on the 5' RACE reads; one entry per CDR3 protein. Found here are 30,000 or so distinct CDR3 sequences, under 4.5% of them singletons; the top ten hold 35% to 50%. CDR3 length: 16 amino acids. The V end was cut by 6 bases, the J end by 7 bases, with 22 bases between. Germline CDR1 and CDR2: MNHNY and SVGAGI (reference sequence). Here the sequenced sample was CD8+ T cells sorted from PBMCs, taken 5 days after the yellow fever booster vaccination. This sequence originates from a man aged 25 to 40 who received the YFV17D yellow fever vaccine. This chain joins TRBV6-6 and TRBJ2-4; maybe TRBD1 (6 bases). CDR3 nucleotides: TGTGCCAGCAGCGACCCTGACACCACGAGGGGGAACATTCAGTACTTC. Translation: CASSDPDTTRGNIQYF.